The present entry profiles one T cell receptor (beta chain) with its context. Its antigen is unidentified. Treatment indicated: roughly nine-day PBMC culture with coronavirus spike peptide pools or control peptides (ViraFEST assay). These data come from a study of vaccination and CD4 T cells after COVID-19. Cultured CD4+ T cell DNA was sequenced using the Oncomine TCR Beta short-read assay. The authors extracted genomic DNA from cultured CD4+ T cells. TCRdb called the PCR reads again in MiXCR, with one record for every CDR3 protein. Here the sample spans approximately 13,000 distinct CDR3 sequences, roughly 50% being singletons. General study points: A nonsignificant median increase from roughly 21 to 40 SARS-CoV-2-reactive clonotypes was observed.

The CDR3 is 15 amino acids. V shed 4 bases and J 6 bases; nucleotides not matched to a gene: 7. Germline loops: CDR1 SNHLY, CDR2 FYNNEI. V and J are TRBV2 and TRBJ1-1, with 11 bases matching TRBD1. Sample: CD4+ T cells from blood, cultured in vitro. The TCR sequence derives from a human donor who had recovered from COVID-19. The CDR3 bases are TGTGCCAGCAGTGCCTGGGACAGGGGGATGGCTGAAGCTTTCTTT. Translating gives CASSAWDRGMAEAFF.